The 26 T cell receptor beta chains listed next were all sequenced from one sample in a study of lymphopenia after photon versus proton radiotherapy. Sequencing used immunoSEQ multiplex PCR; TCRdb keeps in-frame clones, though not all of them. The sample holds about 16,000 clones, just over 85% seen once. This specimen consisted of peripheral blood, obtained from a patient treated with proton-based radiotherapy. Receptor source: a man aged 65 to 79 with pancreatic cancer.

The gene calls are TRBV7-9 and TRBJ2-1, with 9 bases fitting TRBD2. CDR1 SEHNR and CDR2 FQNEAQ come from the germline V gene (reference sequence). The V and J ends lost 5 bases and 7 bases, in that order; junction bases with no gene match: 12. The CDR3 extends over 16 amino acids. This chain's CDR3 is CASSHQGSGSGNEQFF. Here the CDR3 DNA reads TGTGCCAGCAGCCACCAGGGTAGCGGGAGTGGAAATGAGCAGTTCTTC.

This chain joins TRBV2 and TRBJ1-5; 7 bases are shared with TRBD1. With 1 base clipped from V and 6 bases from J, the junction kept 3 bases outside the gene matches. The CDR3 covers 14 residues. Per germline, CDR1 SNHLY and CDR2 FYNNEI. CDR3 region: CASSEVQGIQPQHF. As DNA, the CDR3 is TGTGCCAGCAGTGAAGTACAGGGGATTCAGCCCCAGCATTTT.

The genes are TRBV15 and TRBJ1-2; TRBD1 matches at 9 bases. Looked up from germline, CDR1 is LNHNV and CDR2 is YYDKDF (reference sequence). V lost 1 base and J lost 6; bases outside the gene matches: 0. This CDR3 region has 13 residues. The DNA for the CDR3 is TGTGCCACCAGCAGAGGACAGGGGGATGGCTACACCTTC. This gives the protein CATSRGQGDGYTF.

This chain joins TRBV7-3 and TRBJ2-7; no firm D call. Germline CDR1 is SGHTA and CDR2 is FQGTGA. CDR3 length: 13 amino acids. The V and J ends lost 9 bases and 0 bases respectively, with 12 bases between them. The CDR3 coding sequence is TGTGCCAGACGTTTGATGAACTCCTACGAGCAGTACTTC. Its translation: CARRLMNSYEQYF.

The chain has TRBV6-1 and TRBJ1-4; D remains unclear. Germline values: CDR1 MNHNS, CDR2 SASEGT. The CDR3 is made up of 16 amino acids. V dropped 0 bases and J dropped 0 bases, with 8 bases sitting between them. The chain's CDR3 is CASSEARKATNEKLFF. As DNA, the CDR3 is TGTGCCAGCAGTGAAGCTCGGAAGGCAACTAATGAAAAACTGTTTTTT.

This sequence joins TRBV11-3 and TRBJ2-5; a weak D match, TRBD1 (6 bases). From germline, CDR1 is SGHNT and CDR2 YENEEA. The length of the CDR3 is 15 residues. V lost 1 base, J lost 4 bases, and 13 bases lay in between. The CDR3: CASSLVGGLGETQYF. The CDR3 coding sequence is TGTGCCAGCAGCTTAGTTGGGGGCCTAGGAGAGACCCAGTACTTC.

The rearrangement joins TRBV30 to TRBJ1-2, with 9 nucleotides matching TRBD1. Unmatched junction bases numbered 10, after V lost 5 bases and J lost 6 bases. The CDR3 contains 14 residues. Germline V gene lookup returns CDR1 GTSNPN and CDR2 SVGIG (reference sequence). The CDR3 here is CAWGGQGRTNGYTF. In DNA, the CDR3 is TGTGCCTGGGGTGGACAGGGGAGAACGAATGGCTACACCTTC. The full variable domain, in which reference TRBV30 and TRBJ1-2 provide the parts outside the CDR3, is SQTIHQWPATLVQPVGSPLSLECTVEGTSNPNLYWYRQAAGRGLQLLFYSVGIGQISSEVPQNLSASRPQDRQFILSSKKLLLSDSGFYLCAWGGQGRTNGYTFGSGTRLTVV.

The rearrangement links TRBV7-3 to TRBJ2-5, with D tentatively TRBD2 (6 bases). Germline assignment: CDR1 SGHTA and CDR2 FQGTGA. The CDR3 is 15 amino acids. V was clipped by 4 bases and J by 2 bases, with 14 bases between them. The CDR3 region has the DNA TGTGCCAGCAGCTCGGGTCCTGGGGGGCAAGAGACCCAGTACTTC. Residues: CASSSGPGGQETQYF.

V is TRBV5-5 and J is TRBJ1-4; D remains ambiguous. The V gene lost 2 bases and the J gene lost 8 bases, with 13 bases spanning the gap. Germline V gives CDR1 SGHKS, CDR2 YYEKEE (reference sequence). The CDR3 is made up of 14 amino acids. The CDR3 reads CASSFNGVGEKLFF. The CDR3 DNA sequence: TGTGCCAGCAGCTTCAATGGGGTAGGAGAAAAACTGTTTTTT.

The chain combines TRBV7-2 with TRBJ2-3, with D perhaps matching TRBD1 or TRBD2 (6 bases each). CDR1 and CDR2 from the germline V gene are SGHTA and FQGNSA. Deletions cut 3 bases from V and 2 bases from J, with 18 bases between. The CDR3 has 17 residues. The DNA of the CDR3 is TGTGCCAGCAGCTTCCAGGCCATGGGGGGCGCCACAGATACGCAGTATTTT. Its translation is CASSFQAMGGATDTQYF.

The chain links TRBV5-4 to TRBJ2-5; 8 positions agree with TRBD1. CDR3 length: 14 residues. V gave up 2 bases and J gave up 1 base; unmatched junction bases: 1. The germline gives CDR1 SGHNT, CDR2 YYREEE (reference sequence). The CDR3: CASSFGQGQETQYF. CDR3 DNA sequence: TGTGCCAGCAGCTTTGGACAGGGCCAAGAGACCCAGTACTTC.

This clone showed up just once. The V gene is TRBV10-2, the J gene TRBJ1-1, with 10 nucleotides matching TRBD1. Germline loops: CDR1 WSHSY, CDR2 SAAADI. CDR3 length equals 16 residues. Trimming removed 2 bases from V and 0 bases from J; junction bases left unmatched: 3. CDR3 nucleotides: TGCGCCAGCAGTGAGAGGGACAGGGGCTTGAACACTGAAGCTTTCTTT. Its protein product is CASSERDRGLNTEAFF.

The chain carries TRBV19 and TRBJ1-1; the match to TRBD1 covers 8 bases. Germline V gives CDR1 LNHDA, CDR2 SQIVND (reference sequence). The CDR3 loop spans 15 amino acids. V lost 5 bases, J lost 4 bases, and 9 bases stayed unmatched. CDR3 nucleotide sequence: TGTGCCAGTAGTCTCGACAGGGGCGGGGGCACTGAAGCTTTCTTT. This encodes CASSLDRGGGTEAFF. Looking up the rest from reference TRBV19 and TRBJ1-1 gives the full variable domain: DGGITQSPKYLFRKEGQNVTLSCEQNLNHDAMYWYRQDPGQGLRLIYYSQIVNDFQKGDIAEGYSVSREKKESFPLTVTSAQKNPTAFYLCASSLDRGGGTEAFFGQGTRLTVV.

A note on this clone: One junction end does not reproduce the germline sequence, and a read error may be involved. The CDR3 region is CASSYSMGQGPEKLFF. CDR3 DNA sequence: TGTGCCAGCAGTTACTCGATGGGACAGGGGCCTGAAAAACTGTTTTTT. The chain is built from TRBV6-4 and TRBJ1-4; 10 nucleotides agree with TRBD1. The germline gives CDR1 MRHNA, CDR2 SNTAGT. The CDR3 loop spans 16 amino acids.

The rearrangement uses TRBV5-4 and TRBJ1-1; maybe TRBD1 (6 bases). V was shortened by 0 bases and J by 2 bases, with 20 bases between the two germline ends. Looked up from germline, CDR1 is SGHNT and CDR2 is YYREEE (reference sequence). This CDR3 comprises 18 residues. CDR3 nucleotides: TGTGCCAGCAGCTTGGTGGTGGGGGCGTTCAGGGGAAACACTGAAGCTTTCTTT. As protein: CASSLVVGAFRGNTEAFF.

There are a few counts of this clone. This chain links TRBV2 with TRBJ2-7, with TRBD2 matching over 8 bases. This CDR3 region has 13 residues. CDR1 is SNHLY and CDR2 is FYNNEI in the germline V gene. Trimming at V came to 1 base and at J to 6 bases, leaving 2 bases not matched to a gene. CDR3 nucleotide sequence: TGTGCCAGCAGTGAAGGACTAGCGAGCGAGCAGTACTTC. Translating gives CASSEGLASEQYF. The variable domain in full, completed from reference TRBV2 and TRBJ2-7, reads EPEVTQTPSHQVTQMGQEVILRCVPISNHLYFYWYRQILGQKVEFLVSFYNNEISEKSEIFDDQFSVERPDGSNFTLKIRSTKLEDSAMYFCASSEGLASEQYFGPGTRLTVT.

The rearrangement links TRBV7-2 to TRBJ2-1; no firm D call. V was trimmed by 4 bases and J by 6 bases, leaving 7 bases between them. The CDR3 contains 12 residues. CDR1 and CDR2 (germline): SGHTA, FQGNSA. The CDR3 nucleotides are TGTGCCAGCAGCTCTGGGCCCAATGAGCAGTTCTTC. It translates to CASSSGPNEQFF.

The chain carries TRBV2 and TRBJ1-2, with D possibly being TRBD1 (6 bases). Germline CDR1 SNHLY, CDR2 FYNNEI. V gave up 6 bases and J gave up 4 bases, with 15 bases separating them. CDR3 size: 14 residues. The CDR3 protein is CASSEDRSSYGYTF. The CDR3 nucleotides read TGTGCCAGCAGCGAGGACAGATCCTCCTATGGCTACACCTTC.

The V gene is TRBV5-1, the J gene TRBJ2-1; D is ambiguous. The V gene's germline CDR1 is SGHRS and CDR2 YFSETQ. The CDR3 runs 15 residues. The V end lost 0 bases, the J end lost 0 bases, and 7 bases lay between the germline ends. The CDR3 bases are TGCGCCAGCAGCTTGGTGCAGAGCTCCTACAATGAGCAGTTCTTC. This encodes CASSLVQSSYNEQFF. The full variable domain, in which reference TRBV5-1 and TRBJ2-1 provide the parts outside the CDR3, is KAGVTQTPRYLIKTRGQQVTLSCSPISGHRSVSWYQQTPGQGLQFLFEYFSETQRNKGNFPGRFSGRQFSNSRSEMNVSTLELGDSALYLCASSLVQSSYNEQFFGPGTRLTVL.

The CDR3 coding sequence is TGTGCCAGTAGCCTTTTCCAGGGACACACTGAAGCTTTCTTT. Amino acids: CASSLFQGHTEAFF. The chain has TRBV19 and TRBJ1-1; D may be TRBD1 (5 bases). The CDR3 contains 14 residues. Germline V lookup: CDR1 LNHDA, CDR2 SQIVND (reference sequence). The ends were cut back, 6 bases at V and 3 bases at J, with 14 bases in the middle.

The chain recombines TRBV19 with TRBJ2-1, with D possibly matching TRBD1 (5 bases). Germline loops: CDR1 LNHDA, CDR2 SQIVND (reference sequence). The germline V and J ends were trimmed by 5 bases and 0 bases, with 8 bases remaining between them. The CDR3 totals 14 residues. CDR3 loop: CASSFQGSYNEQFF. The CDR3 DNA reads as TGTGCCAGTAGTTTCCAGGGCTCCTACAATGAGCAGTTCTTC.

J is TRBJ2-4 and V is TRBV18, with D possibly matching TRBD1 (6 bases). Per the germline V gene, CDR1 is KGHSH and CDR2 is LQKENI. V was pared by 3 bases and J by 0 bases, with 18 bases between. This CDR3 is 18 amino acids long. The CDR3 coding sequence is TGTGCCAGCTCACCGAACAAGCCCACAGGGCTAGCCAAAAACATTCAGTACTTC. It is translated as CASSPNKPTGLAKNIQYF.

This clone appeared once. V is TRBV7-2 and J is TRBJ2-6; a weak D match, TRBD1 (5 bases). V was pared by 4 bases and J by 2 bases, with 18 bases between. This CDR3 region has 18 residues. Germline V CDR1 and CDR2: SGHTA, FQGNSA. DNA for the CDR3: TGTGCCAGCAGCTCTCTCCGGCAGGGCTACCCTGGGGCCAACGTCCTGACTTTC. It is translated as CASSSLRQGYPGANVLTF.

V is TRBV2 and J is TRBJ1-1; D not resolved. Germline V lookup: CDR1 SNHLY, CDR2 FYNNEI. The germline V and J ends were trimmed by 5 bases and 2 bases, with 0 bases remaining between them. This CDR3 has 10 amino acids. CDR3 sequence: CASSNTEAFF. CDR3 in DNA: TGTGCCAGCAGTAACACTGAAGCTTTCTTT.

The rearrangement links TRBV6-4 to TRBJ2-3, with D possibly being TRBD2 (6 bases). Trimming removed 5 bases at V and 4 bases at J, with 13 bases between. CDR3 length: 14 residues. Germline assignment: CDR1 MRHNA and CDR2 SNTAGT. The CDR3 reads CASSNEASADTQYF. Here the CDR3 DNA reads TGTGCCAGCAGTAATGAGGCTAGCGCAGATACGCAGTATTTT.

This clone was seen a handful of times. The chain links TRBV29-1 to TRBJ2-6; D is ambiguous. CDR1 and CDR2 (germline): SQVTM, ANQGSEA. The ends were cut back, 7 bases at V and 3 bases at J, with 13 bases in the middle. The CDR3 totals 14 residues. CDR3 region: CSAHGGDGANVLTF. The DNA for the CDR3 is TGCAGCGCCCACGGTGGGGATGGGGCCAACGTCCTGACTTTC.